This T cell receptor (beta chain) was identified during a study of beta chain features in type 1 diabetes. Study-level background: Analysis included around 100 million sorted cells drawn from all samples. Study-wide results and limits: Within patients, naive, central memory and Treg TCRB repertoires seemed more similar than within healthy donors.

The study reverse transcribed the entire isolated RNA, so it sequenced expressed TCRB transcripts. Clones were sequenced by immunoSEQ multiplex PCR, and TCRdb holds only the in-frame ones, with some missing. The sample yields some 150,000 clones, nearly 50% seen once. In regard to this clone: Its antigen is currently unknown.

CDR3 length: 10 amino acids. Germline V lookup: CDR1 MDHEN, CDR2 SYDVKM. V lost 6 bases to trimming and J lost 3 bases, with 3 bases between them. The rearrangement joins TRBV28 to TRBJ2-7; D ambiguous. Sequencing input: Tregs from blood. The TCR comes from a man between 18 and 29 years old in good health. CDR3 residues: CASSNYEQYF. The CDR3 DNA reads TGTGCCAGCAGCAACTACGAGCAGTACTTC.